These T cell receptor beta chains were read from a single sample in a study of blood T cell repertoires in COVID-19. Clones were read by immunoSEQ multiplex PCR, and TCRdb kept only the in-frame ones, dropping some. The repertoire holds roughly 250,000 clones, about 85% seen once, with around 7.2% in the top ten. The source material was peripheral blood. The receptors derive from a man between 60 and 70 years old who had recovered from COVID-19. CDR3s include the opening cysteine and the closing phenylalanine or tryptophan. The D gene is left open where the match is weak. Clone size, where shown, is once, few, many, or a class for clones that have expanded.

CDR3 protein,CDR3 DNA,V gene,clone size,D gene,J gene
CASSAHRVQSYNEQFF,TGTGCCAGTAGTGCCCACAGGGTTCAGTCATACAATGAGCAGTTCTTC,TRBV19,NA,NA,TRBJ2-1
CASNSLETQYF,TGTGCCAGCAACTCTCTAGAGACCCAGTACTTC,TRBV3-1/TRBV3-2,NA,NA,TRBJ2-5
CSVVSRGMTYEQYF,TGCAGCGTTGTATCCAGGGGAATGACCTACGAGCAGTACTTC,TRBV29-1,NA,NA,TRBJ2-7
CASSAANYGYTF,TGTGCCAGTAGTGCAGCTAACTATGGCTACACCTTC,TRBV19,NA,NA,TRBJ1-2
CASSLGPAYEQYF,TGTGCCAGCAGCTTAGGCCCAGCCTACGAGCAGTACTTC,TRBV11-2,NA,NA,TRBJ2-7
CASRVSNYGYTF,TGTGCCAGCAGGGTCAGTAACTATGGCTACACCTTC,TRBV28,NA,NA,TRBJ1-2
CASSWGGGHSTDTQYF,TGTGCCAGCAGCTGGGGCGGGGGCCACAGCACAGATACGCAGTATTTT,TRBV11-2,NA,NA,TRBJ2-3
CASSLRGETQYF,TGTGCCAGCAGTTTGCGGGGGGAGACCCAGTACTTC,TRBV12-3/TRBV12-4,once,TRBD2,TRBJ2-5
CASSVALRTGPLQRTDTQYF,TGTGCCAGCAGCGTAGCTCTTCGGACAGGTCCCCTTCAACGCACAGATACGCAGTATTTT,TRBV9,NA,TRBD1,TRBJ2-3
CASSLFAGNYEQFF,TGTGCCAGCAGCTTATTTGCAGGGAACTATGAGCAGTTCTTC,TRBV11-2,NA,NA,TRBJ2-1
CSGYRGGATDTQYF,TGCAGCGGCTATCGGGGGGGCGCCACAGATACGCAGTATTTT,TRBV29-1,NA,TRBD2,TRBJ2-3
CASSLGSKETQYF,TGTGCCAGCAGCTTAGGGAGTAAAGAGACCCAGTACTTC,TRBV7-9,NA,NA,TRBJ2-5
CASSLATGGDSPLHF,TGTGCCAGCAGCTTAGCGACAGGGGGGGATTCACCCCTCCACTTT,TRBV7-8,NA,TRBD1,TRBJ1-6
CASSPLTGPGVHTIYF,TGTGCCAGCAGCCCCTTGACAGGGCCAGGGGTACACACCATATATTTT,TRBV3-1/TRBV3-2,NA,TRBD1,TRBJ1-3
CASSLFSGNTGELFF,TGTGCCAGCAGCTTATTCTCAGGGAACACCGGGGAGCTGTTTTTT,TRBV7-8,few,NA,TRBJ2-2
CATSDRDRTGYGYTF,TGTGCCACCAGTGACCGGGACAGGACGGGCTATGGCTACACCTTC,TRBV24-1,NA,TRBD1,TRBJ1-2
CASGTGQGAGETQYF,TGTGCTAGTGGTACTGGACAGGGGGCAGGAGAGACCCAGTACTTC,TRBV12-5,NA,TRBD1,TRBJ2-5
CASSLDVLVGFTDTQYF,TGTGCCAGCAGCTTAGATGTACTAGTGGGGTTCACAGATACGCAGTATTTT,TRBV11-2,NA,NA,TRBJ2-3
CANFRLAGGEDTQYF,TGTGCCAACTTTCGACTAGCGGGGGGTGAAGATACGCAGTATTTT,TRBV28,once,TRBD2,TRBJ2-3
CASRQGGATGELFF,TGTGCCAGCAGGCAGGGGGGCGCCACCGGGGAGCTGTTTTTT,TRBV7-9,NA,NA,TRBJ2-2
CASSLALLAGSPGYQETQYF,TGCGCCAGCAGCTTGGCCCTTCTAGCGGGGTCTCCAGGGTACCAAGAGACCCAGTACTTC,TRBV5-1,NA,TRBD2,TRBJ2-5